This TCR beta chain was profiled in a study of T cells in Graves' hyperthyroidism and ophthalmopathy. Findings of the study overall: Through a model of 13 V-J features, ophthalmopathy was separated from stable hyperthyroidism.

On this clonotype: The antigen remains undetermined.

V trimming: 6 bases; J trimming: 5 bases; junction bases outside the gene matches: 13. CDR1 DFQATT and CDR2 SNEGSKA come from the germline V gene (reference sequence). The CDR3 runs to 16 residues. RNA transcripts gave rise to amplified TCR beta CDR3 regions. First-round RT-PCR targeting the TCR CDR3 was performed with the HTBI primer set. TCRdb re-called the multiplex PCR reads through MiXCR, storing one row per CDR3 protein. The repertoire has 250,000 or so distinct CDR3 sequences, around 15% of them found once; the top ten carry 30%. Patients showing uncontrolled infection, other autoimmune disease, pregnancy or lactation were ineligible. Each diagnosis was grounded in clinical symptoms, serum thyroxine and TRAb, thyroid ultrasound, and orbital computed tomography.

The clonotype comes from a woman aged 50 to 60 with Graves' hyperthyroidism that later progressed to Graves' ophthalmopathy. The sequenced sample consisted of blood. J is TRBJ2-7 and V is TRBV20-1; TRBD2 agrees at 13 bases. For the CDR3, the DNA is TGCAGTGCCAAGGTGCTAGGACTAGCGGGAGTTGACGAGCAGTACTTC. As protein: CSAKVLGLAGVDEQYF.